This T cell receptor beta chain was retrieved from a study of blood T cell repertoires in COVID-19. Study context: Spain, Italy and the United States supplied samples that represented acute and convalescent COVID-19. T cells, B-cell-depleted T cells, or PBMCs supplied cDNA or gDNA.

This clone was seen only once. In the original processing: Researchers report that nucleated cell counts were estimated from reference gene primer amplification. Profiled with immunoSEQ multiplex PCR; TCRdb holds only in-frame clones, not every one. Clonal size and the V and J genes are those of that table, whereas D and trimming came from the DNA. Here the sample spans 200,000 to 250,000 clones, about 90% being singletons. Trimming stripped 6 bases from V and 4 bases from J, with 3 bases between. The CDR3 runs 11 residues. CDR1 MNHNY and CDR2 SVGAGI come from the germline V gene (reference sequence).

The TCR sequence derives from a man aged 35-49 years with active or convalescent COVID-19. The V call is TRBV6-6, the J call TRBJ2-2; D is undetermined. The specimen was peripheral blood. The CDR3 sequence is CASSLTGELFF. The DNA for the CDR3 is TGTGCCAGCAGCCTCACCGGGGAGCTGTTTTTT.